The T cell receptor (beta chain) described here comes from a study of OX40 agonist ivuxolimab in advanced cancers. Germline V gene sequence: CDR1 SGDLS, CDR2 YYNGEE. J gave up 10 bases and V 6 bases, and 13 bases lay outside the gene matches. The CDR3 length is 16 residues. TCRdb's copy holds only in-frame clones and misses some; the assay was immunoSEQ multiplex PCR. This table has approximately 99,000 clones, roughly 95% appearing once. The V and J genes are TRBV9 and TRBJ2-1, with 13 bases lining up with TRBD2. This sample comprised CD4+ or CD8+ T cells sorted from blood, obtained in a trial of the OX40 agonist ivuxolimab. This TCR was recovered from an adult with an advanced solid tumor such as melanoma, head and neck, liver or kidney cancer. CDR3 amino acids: CASTTGGTSGKGEQFF. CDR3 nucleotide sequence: TGTGCCAGCACCACGGGGGGGACTAGCGGGAAAGGGGAGCAGTTCTTC.